This T cell receptor beta chain comes out of a study of tumor-infiltrating lymphocytes in primary liver carcinoma. Germline CDR1 SGHVS, CDR2 FQNEAQ. CDR3 length: 15 amino acids. Both RNA and DNA were isolated together from around 20-30 mg of bulk tissue that had not been sorted. To note about this clonotype: One end of the junction fails to match germline, which may point to a read error.

Starting from approximately 470 ng of total RNA, TCR beta cDNA was produced with a primer in the constant region. TCR beta libraries came from three nested multiplex PCR rounds using slightly modified ARM-PCR. TRBV1-TRBV30 forward primers and a C-beta reverse primer were used in the first two PCR rounds, which each ran for 9 to 10 cycles. TCRdb called the multiplex PCR reads again in MiXCR, with one record for every CDR3 protein. This sample has approximately 110,000 distinct CDR3 sequences, with roughly four fifths found just once. The source material was liver tumor tissue from sampling region 3. The subset is: tumor region T3, left-lateral pole. The sequence derives from a man in his forties with primary liver carcinoma and hepatitis B virus infection. V gene TRBV7-8 combines with J gene TRBJ2-1, with TRBD2 matching 8 bases. The DNA for the CDR3 is TGTGGCAGCAGCCTGACTAACGGGAGGGTCGATGAGCAGTTCTTC. This encodes CGSSLTNGRVDEQFF.